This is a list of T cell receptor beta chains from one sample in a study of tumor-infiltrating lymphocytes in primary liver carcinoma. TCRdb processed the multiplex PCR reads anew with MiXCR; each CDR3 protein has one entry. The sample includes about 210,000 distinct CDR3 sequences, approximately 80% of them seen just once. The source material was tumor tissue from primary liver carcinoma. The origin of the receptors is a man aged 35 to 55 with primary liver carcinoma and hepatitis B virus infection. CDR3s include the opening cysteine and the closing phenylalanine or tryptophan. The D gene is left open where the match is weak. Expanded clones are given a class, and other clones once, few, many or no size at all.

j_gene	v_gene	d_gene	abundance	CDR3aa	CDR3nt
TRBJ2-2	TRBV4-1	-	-	CASSIQGEGSGVLFF	TGCGCCAGCAGCATCCAGGGGGAGGGCTCCGGGGTGCTGTTTTTT
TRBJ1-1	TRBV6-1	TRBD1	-	CASRKGTVSMNTEVFF	TGTGCCAGCAGGAAAGGGACAGTCTCAATGAACACTGAAGTTTTCTTT
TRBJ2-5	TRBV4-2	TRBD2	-	CASSQDIAGGRIIETQYF	TGTGCCAGCAGCCAAGATATAGCGGGAGGGCGAATTATAGAGACCCAGTATTTC
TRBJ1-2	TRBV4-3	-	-	CVSSQAEGRGYTF	TGCGTCAGCAGCCAAGCCGAGGGACGAGGCTACACCTTC
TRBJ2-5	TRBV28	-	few	CASSPGPGRHSLGETQYF	TGTGCCAGTAGTCCCGGACCGGGAAGGCACAGCTTGGGGGAGACCCAGTACTTC
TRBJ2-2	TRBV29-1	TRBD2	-	CSAGTSASNTGEVIF	TGTAGCGCTGGGACTAGCGCGTCGAACACCGGGGAGGTCATTTTT
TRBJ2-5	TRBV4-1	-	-	CASSLDGGPRQETQYF	TGCGCCAGCAGCCTTGACGGGGGGCCGCGTCAAGAGACCCAGTACTTC
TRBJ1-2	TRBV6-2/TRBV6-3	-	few	CASIPRSGYGYTF	TGTGCCAGTATCCCCCGGAGTGGCTATGGCTACACCTTC
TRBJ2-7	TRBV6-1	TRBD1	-	CASSEGEGAFYDHYF	TGTGCCAGCAGTGAAGGAGAGGGGGCTTTCTACGACCACTACTTC
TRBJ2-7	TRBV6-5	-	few	CASNRQGGYEWYF	TGTGCCAGCAACCGACAGGGAGGCTACGAGTGGTACTTC
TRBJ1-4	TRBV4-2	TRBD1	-	CPSSQGQPSNNEKLFF	TGTCCCAGCAGCCAGGGACAGCCTTCGAATAATGAGAAACTGTTTTTT
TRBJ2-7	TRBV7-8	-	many	CASSLVPGAYEQYF	TGTGCCAGCAGCTTAGTTCCAGGGGCCTACGAGCAGTACTTC
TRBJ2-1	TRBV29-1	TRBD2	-	CSVGLAGGFYNEKLF	TGCAGTGTTGGACTGGCGGGAGGGTTCTACAATGAGAAGTTGTTC
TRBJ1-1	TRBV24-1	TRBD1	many	CATSGDRGEAFF	TGTGCCACCAGTGGGGACAGGGGTGAAGCTTTCTTT
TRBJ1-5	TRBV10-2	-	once	CVSIELDRGGNQPQHF	TGCGTCAGCATTGAGCTCGACCGGGGAGGGAATCAGCCCCAGCATTTT
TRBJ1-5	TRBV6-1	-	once	CASKVSWSQPQHF	TGTGCCAGCAAAGTATCATGGTCTCAGCCCCAACATTTT
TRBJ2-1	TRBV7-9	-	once	CASSSQAPTVNKQFF	TGTGCCAGCAGCTCTCAGGCCCCGACAGTCAATAAGCAGTTCTTC
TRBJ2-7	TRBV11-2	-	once	CASSPGGDERYF	TGTGCCAGCAGTCCCGGTGGCGACGAGCGGTACTTC
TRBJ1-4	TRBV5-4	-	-	CASSPRPGAGTSGF	TGTGCTAGCAGCCCACGACCCGGGGCAGGAACGTCTGGATTT
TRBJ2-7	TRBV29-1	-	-	CSVLDRSPYEQHF	TGCAGCGTTCTCGACCGAAGCCCCTACGAGCAGCACTTC
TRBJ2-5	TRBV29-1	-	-	CSVGDGMLETQYF	TGCAGCGTAGGGGATGGAATGTTAGAGACCCAGTACTTC
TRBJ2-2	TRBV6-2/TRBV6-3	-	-	CASTFRDPTGELFF	TGTGCCAGCACTTTCCGGGACCCCACCGGGGAACTGTTTTTT
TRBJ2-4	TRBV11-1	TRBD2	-	CATNFPGTSVTKNIQYF	TGTGCCACCAACTTTCCCGGGACTAGTGTGACCAAAAACATTCAGTACTTC
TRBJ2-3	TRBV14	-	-	CPSILRSSDMQYF	TGTCCCAGCATCCTCAGGAGTTCAGATATGCAGTATTTT
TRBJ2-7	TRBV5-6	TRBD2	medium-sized	CASSFPGLAYEQYF	TGTGCCAGCAGCTTCCCGGGACTAGCATACGAGCAGTACTTC
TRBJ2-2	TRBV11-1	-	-	CASSLWANTVELLF	TGTGCCAGCAGTTTATGGGCAAACACCGTGGAGCTGTTGTTT
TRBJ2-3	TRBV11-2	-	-	CASILDVPTDTEYF	TGTGCCAGCATCTTAGATGTCCCCACAGATACGGAGTATTTT